The rows below give T cell receptor beta chains drawn from one sample of a study of CD8 T cells in ankylosing spondylitis. Using its own MiXCR run on the 5' RACE reads, TCRdb lists one record per CDR3 protein. The table records tens of thousands of distinct CDR3 sequences, approximately 30% of them present only once. The sequenced material came from blood, either unsorted or a sorted T cell fraction (not recorded which). Every receptor here comes from a male donor with ankylosing spondylitis or in good health (not recorded which). Both conserved end residues are part of each CDR3. Each record gives: V gene, D gene, J gene, clone size, CDR3 DNA, CDR3 protein. A D gene is named only where the DNA matches it firmly. Size is stated for part of the rows, as once, few or many counts, or as a class when the clone is expanded.

TRBV20-1	NA	TRBJ2-1	NA	TGCAGTGCTAGAGATACCGGGACGGTTAATGAGCAGTTCTTC	CSARDTGTVNEQFF
TRBV18	NA	TRBJ1-1	NA	TGTGCCAGCCCCGAATTTAAGAACACTGAAGCTTTCTTT	CASPEFKNTEAFF
TRBV5-4	NA	TRBJ2-1	NA	TGTGCCAGCAGCTTGGAGGGTCCGAGCTCCTACAATGAGCAGTTCTTC	CASSLEGPSSYNEQFF
TRBV3-1	NA	TRBJ2-1	once	TGTGCCAGCAGCCTTCAGATTCAAGAGCAGTTCTTC	CASSLQIQEQFF
TRBV9	TRBD1	TRBJ2-3	NA	TGTGCCAGCAGCGTGGGGACAGGACACCCCACAGATACGCAGTATTTT	CASSVGTGHPTDTQYF
TRBV20-1	NA	TRBJ2-3	few	TGCAGTGCTAACGGGGCGCACCTCAGCACAGATACGCAGTATTTT	CSANGAHLSTDTQYF
TRBV20-1	TRBD2	TRBJ2-1	few	TGCAGTGCTAGAGATAGATTAGCGGGGCTTCACAATGAGCAGTTCTTC	CSARDRLAGLHNEQFF
TRBV5-5	TRBD1	TRBJ2-1	few	TGTGCCAGCAGGTCTACCGGGACAGAGAATGAGCAGTTCTTC	CASRSTGTENEQFF
TRBV15	NA	TRBJ2-5	NA	TGTGCCACCAGCAGGAATCAAGAGACCCAGTACTTC	CATSRNQETQYF
TRBV5-1	NA	TRBJ2-3	NA	TGCGCCAGCAGCCTGGACGGGGCCACAGATACGCAGTATTTT	CASSLDGATDTQYF
TRBV7-6	NA	TRBJ2-5	few	TGTGCCAGCAGCTTCGGAACCGGGGAGACCCAGTACTTC	CASSFGTGETQYF
TRBV12-3/TRBV12-4	NA	TRBJ2-3	few	TGTGCCAGCAGTTTAGAGGCCACAACAGATACGCAGTATTTT	CASSLEATTDTQYF
TRBV7-8	TRBD1	TRBJ2-7	few	TGTGCCAGCAGCACGGACAGGGTAGACGAGCAGTACTTC	CASSTDRVDEQYF
TRBV29-1	NA	TRBJ2-7	many	TGCAGCGTCCGGACCTCCTGGGAGCAGTACTTC	CSVRTSWEQYF
TRBV7-9	TRBD1	TRBJ2-1	NA	TGTGCCAGCAGCTTAGGACAGGGGGCGAACAATGAGCAGTTCTTC	CASSLGQGANNEQFF
TRBV9	NA	TRBJ2-2	NA	TGTGCCAGCAGCGTAGTGGGGACCGGGGAGCTGTTTTTT	CASSVVGTGELFF
TRBV5-1	TRBD2	TRBJ2-7	NA	TGCGCCAGCAGCCTGAGTCCGAGACTAGCGGGAGTCGGGCAGTACTTC	CASSLSPRLAGVGQYF
TRBV29-1	TRBD2	TRBJ2-3	NA	TGCACTGGGACTAGCGGAGATACGCAGTATTTT	CTGTSGDTQYF
TRBV29-1	TRBD1	TRBJ2-5	NA	TGCAGCGCCGACCAGACAGGGGGTAGGGAGACCCAGTACTTC	CSADQTGGRETQYF
TRBV5-1	NA	TRBJ2-1	few	TGCGCCAGCAGCACGGGGCGGGGCGAAAATGAGCAGTTCTTC	CASSTGRGENEQFF
TRBV29-1	TRBD1	TRBJ1-2	many	TGCAGCTCCCTAAACGGGGGACAGGGTACCTATGGCTACACCTTC	CSSLNGGQGTYGYTF
TRBV11-2	NA	TRBJ1-1	NA	TGTGCCAGCAGCTTAGCCGGCAATTTGGGTGAAGCTTTCTTT	CASSLAGNLGEAFF
TRBV7-2	NA	TRBJ1-5	NA	TGTGCCAGCAGCTTTCGGGGGGACCAGCCCCAGCATTTT	CASSFRGDQPQHF
TRBV4-2	NA	TRBJ2-5	NA	TGTGCCAGCAGCCAAGATGTGTCCAGCGGTCCCTCGGGGACCCAGTACTTC	CASSQDVSSGPSGTQYF
TRBV28	NA	TRBJ2-1	NA	TGTGCCAGCAGTTTGACGCGGGGAAGGCAGTTCTTC	CASSLTRGRQFF
TRBV6-6	NA	TRBJ2-7	NA	TGTGCCAGCAGTTCGAGGGTGGAGGAGCAGTACTTC	CASSSRVEEQYF
TRBV7-9	NA	TRBJ2-1	NA	TGTGCCAGCAGCTTAGCGAGAACAGCCAGTGAGCAGTTCTTC	CASSLARTASEQFF
TRBV5-1	NA	TRBJ2-1	few	TGCGCCAGCAGCTTGACGACCAATGAGCAGTTCTTC	CASSLTTNEQFF
TRBV6-5	NA	TRBJ1-2	many	TGTGCCAGCAGTTACGAGGGAAATTCGATCTATGGCTACACCTTC	CASSYEGNSIYGYTF
TRBV5-1	TRBD2	TRBJ2-2	NA	TGCGCCAGCAGAGTGTCAGCGGGAGGTACCGGGGAGCTGTTTTTT	CASRVSAGGTGELFF
TRBV3-1	NA	TRBJ1-1	NA	TGTGCCAGCAGCCAAAGTGTACGAAGCACTGAAGCTTTCTTT	CASSQSVRSTEAFF
TRBV29-1	NA	TRBJ2-7	NA	TGCAGCGTTTTTTCAGGGCTCGGCGAGCAGTACTTC	CSVFSGLGEQYF
TRBV5-5	NA	TRBJ2-1	NA	TGTGCCAGCAGCCCGAACTCGGACAATGAGCAGTTCTTC	CASSPNSDNEQFF
TRBV29-1	NA	TRBJ1-4	NA	TGCAGCGTTACTCCCGGGACGAGCAATGAAAAACTGTTTTTT	CSVTPGTSNEKLFF
TRBV5-6	NA	TRBJ1-4	many	TGTGCCAGCTGGCGTTCGGAGCTTACAACTAATGAAAAACTGTTTTTT	CASWRSELTTNEKLFF
TRBV28	TRBD1	TRBJ1-1	NA	TGTGCCAGCAGTTTTATGACAGGGGGGAACACTGAAGCTTTCTTT	CASSFMTGGNTEAFF
TRBV20-1	TRBD1	TRBJ2-1	few	TGCAGTGCTGAACGGACAGGGTACTACAATGAGCAGTTCTTC	CSAERTGYYNEQFF
TRBV20-1	NA	TRBJ1-1	few	TGCAGTGCTAGAGATCGGGCTGGGAACACTGAAGCTTTCTTT	CSARDRAGNTEAFF
TRBV5-1	NA	TRBJ2-3	NA	TGCGCCAGCGGACACCGACTAACAGATACGCAGTATTTT	CASGHRLTDTQYF
TRBV28	NA	TRBJ2-1	many	TGTGCCAGCAGTCCACACACCTCAGCGCCCTATGAGCAGTTCTTC	CASSPHTSAPYEQFF
TRBV2	TRBD2	TRBJ2-1	NA	TGTGCCAGCGAGAGGACTAGCGGGAGGGGCAATGAGCAGTTCTTC	CASERTSGRGNEQFF
TRBV20-1	TRBD2	TRBJ2-2	many	TGCAGTGCCCAGACTAGCGGGCGGGGCACCGGGGAGCTGTTTTTT	CSAQTSGRGTGELFF
TRBV15	NA	TRBJ2-1	NA	TGTGCCACCAGCAGAGTGGGGACGGACTACAATGAGCAGTTCTTC	CATSRVGTDYNEQFF
TRBV20-1	TRBD2	TRBJ2-3	NA	TGCAGTGCCGGCGATACTAGCGGGACCCAAGATACGCAGTATTTT	CSAGDTSGTQDTQYF
TRBV7-8	NA	TRBJ2-2	many	TGTGCCAGCAGCCCAGCCCGGGAGCTGTTTTTT	CASSPARELFF
TRBV29-1	NA	TRBJ2-5	NA	TGCAGCGTTGGTGCCAGCGGGGAGACCCAGTACTTC	CSVGASGETQYF
TRBV20-1	NA	TRBJ2-2	few	TGCAGTGCCACTCAGGGGAACCCGAACACCGGGGAGCTGTTTTTT	CSATQGNPNTGELFF
TRBV18	NA	TRBJ1-1	few	TGTGCCAGCTCACCACCGATCGCCAGCAACACTGAAGCTTTCTTT	CASSPPIASNTEAFF
TRBV20-1	NA	TRBJ2-1	few	TGCAGTGCTAGACCTAAGCATGAGCAGTTCTTC	CSARPKHEQFF
TRBV5-1	NA	TRBJ2-3	NA	TGCGCCAGCAGATCGTTGGGGGCCAACACAGATACGCAGTATTTT	CASRSLGANTDTQYF
TRBV20-1	TRBD1	TRBJ1-1	NA	TGCAGTGCCGGGACAGGGTGGGGCACTGAAGCTTTCTTT	CSAGTGWGTEAFF
TRBV20-1	NA	TRBJ2-3	NA	TGCAGTGCTAGAGATCCTAGCGCTCTCACAGATACGCAGTATTTT	CSARDPSALTDTQYF
TRBV11-2	NA	TRBJ2-3	NA	TGTGCCAGCAGCTTAGAGCACTCCAGTACGCAGTATTTT	CASSLEHSSTQYF
TRBV29-1	NA	TRBJ1-1	NA	TGCAGCGTGTCACAGGACACGAACACTGAAGCTTTCTTT	CSVSQDTNTEAFF
TRBV20-1	TRBD2	TRBJ2-7	NA	TGCAGTGCTAGGCATTGGGTAGGAAGCGGGGGGGACTACGAGCAGTACTTC	CSARHWVGSGGDYEQYF